This TCR beta chain was recorded in a study of blood T cell repertoires in COVID-19. Study-level information: COVID-19 samples, acute and convalescent, were from the United States, Italy and Spain. Nucleic acid was either cDNA or gDNA, and it came from T cells, B-cell-depleted T cells, or PBMCs.

Unmatched junction bases numbered 2, after V lost 6 bases and J lost 6 bases. The CDR3 length is 13 residues. CDR1 is MNHEY, CDR2 SMNVEV, per germline (reference sequence). In the study's own analysis: Estimation of nucleated cell counts was performed using reference gene primer amplification. Profiling relied on immunoSEQ multiplex PCR, and the TCRdb table lists in-frame clones only, not all of them. Clone size and the V and J calls come from that table; the DNA yielded D and trimming. The sample comprises 100,000 to 150,000 clones, around 83% of which are singletons, and about 5.4% rests with the top ten.

Input material: peripheral blood. The TCR originated in an elderly man with active or convalescent COVID-19. The chain carries TRBV27 and TRBJ2-2; 9 bases fit TRBD1. The CDR3 sequence: CASRNRGPGELFF. Written as DNA, the CDR3 is TGTGCCAGCAGGAACAGGGGGCCCGGGGAGCTGTTTTTT.